These 14 T cell receptor beta chains share one sample of origin, sequenced in a study of T cell changes during pregnancy in multiple sclerosis. Profiling relied on immunoSEQ multiplex PCR, and the TCRdb table lists in-frame clones only, not all of them. The sample yields 12,000 or so clones, more than 80% seen once. The sequences come from CD8+ T cells from peripheral blood mononuclear cells, collected after pregnancy. These receptors came from a female donor in good health, enrolled as a control in a pregnancy study.

The chain joins TRBV15 to TRBJ2-7, with D possibly TRBD2 on 6 matching bases. The V end was cut by 4 bases, the J end by 2 bases, with 12 bases between. This CDR3 is 14 amino acids long. The V gene's germline CDR1 is LNHNV and CDR2 YYDKDF (reference sequence). The CDR3 coding sequence is TGTGCCACCAGCATCGGGAGAGGGGCCTACGAGCAGTACTTC. Protein: CATSIGRGAYEQYF.

The chain uses TRBV9 and TRBJ1-1; D is perhaps TRBD1 (5 bases). This CDR3 is built from 15 residues. V was shortened by 3 bases and J by 0 bases, with 12 bases between the two germline ends. CDR1 and CDR2 (germline): SGDLS, YYNGEE. CDR3 coding DNA: TGTGCCAGCAGCGAGGAGGGGTGGATGAACACTGAAGCTTTCTTT. Its translation is CASSEEGWMNTEAFF.

The chain carries TRBV30 and TRBJ2-2; TRBD1 is a possible D gene (5 bases). The CDR3 covers 18 residues. Germline V gene lookup returns CDR1 GTSNPN and CDR2 SVGIG (reference sequence). V gave up 0 bases and J gave up 3 bases, with 20 bases separating them. In DNA, the CDR3 is TGTGCCTGGAGTGTATCCGACAGCTGGATTACCTACACCGGGGAGCTGTTTTTT. This encodes CAWSVSDSWITYTGELFF.

Note on this clone: The same CDR3 also results from other DNA sequences found in this sample. V is TRBV4-1 and J is TRBJ1-4, with 7 bases matching TRBD1. The CDR3 runs to 14 residues. J was trimmed by 6 bases and V by 1 base; bases with no gene match: 2. Germline-derived CDR1 and CDR2 are MGHRA and YSYEKL. The CDR3: CASSQGTGDEKLFF. The CDR3 region has the DNA TGCGCCAGCAGCCAAGGAACAGGGGATGAAAAACTGTTTTTT.

The V and J genes are TRBV9 and TRBJ2-1; 8 bases align to TRBD2. This CDR3 is built from 17 residues. The V gene's germline CDR1 is SGDLS and CDR2 YYNGEE. Trimming cost V 5 bases and J 1 base; bases outside gene matches: 11. The CDR3 DNA sequence: TGTGCCAGCAGTCGTAGCGGAAGCGGGAGTTCCTACAATGAGCAGTTCTTC. Translation gives CASSRSGSGSSYNEQFF. The full variable domain, rest sourced from reference TRBV9 and TRBJ2-1, is DSGVTQTPKHLITATGQRVTLRCSPRSGDLSVYWYQQSLDQGLQFLIQYYNGEERAKGNILERFSAQQFPDLHSELNLSSLELGDSALYFCASSRSGSGSSYNEQFFGPGTRLTVL.

This chain connects TRBV7-3 to TRBJ2-5; 9 positions agree with TRBD2. Trimming took 5 bases from V and 5 from J; bases not matched to a gene: 6. In germline, CDR1 is SGHTA, CDR2 FQGTGA. The CDR3 runs to 14 residues. The CDR3 coding sequence is TGTGCCAGCAGCCCAACCGGACTAGCGGAGACCCAGTACTTC. Protein product: CASSPTGLAETQYF.

This chain links TRBV28 with TRBJ1-1; 7 bases map to TRBD1. There are 13 residues in the CDR3. With V trimmed by 6 bases and J by 7 bases, 8 bases remained unmatched. Per the germline V gene, CDR1 is MDHEN and CDR2 is SYDVKM. CDR3 DNA: TGTGCCAGCAGCCACCGCGGACAGGTTGAAGCTTTCTTT. This codes for CASSHRGQVEAFF.

The chain links TRBV27 to TRBJ2-7; perhaps TRBD1 as D (6 bases). This CDR3 has 16 residues. CDR1 and CDR2 (germline): MNHEY, SMNVEV (reference sequence). Trimming removed 4 bases from V and 2 bases from J, with 18 bases in between. CDR3 sequence: CASSSFTWTATYEQYF. The CDR3 DNA follows: TGTGCCAGCAGTTCCTTCACCTGGACAGCGACCTACGAGCAGTACTTC.

This clone appeared once. The chain is built from TRBV7-9 and TRBJ2-5, with 7 bases identical to TRBD1. This CDR3 has 14 amino acids. From germline, CDR1 is SEHNR and CDR2 FQNEAQ (reference sequence). With 5 bases clipped from V and 2 bases from J, the junction kept 5 bases outside the gene matches. CDR3 DNA: TGTGCCAGCAGCAGTCAGACAGGGCAAGAGACCCAGTACTTC. Residues: CASSSQTGQETQYF. Full variable domain (remainder filled in from reference TRBV7-9 and TRBJ2-5): DTGVSQNPRHKITKRGQNVTFRCDPISEHNRLYWYRQTLGQGPEFLTYFQNEAQLEKSRLLSDRFSAERPKGSFSTLEIQRTEQGDSAMYLCASSSQTGQETQYFGPGTRLLVL.

The rearrangement uses TRBV6-5 and TRBJ1-3, with D perhaps TRBD1 (5 bases). Trimming shortened V by 3 bases and J by 4 bases, and 10 bases separated the two germline ends. Germline V gives CDR1 MNHEY, CDR2 SVGAGI. CDR3 size: 14 residues. The CDR3 DNA reads as TGTGCCAGCAGTTATGGCAGGGCGGGAAACACCATATATTTT. Encoded protein: CASSYGRAGNTIYF.

The J gene is TRBJ1-4, the V gene TRBV5-1; D perhaps matches TRBD1 (5 bases). From germline, CDR1 is SGHRS and CDR2 YFSETQ. V was shortened by 0 bases and J by 6 bases, with 9 bases between the two germline ends. This CDR3 contains 14 residues. CDR3 sequence (DNA): TGCGCCAGCAGCTTGGGGGGCGCCGATGAAAAACTGTTTTTT. Its protein is CASSLGGADEKLFF.

This chain connects TRBV15 to TRBJ2-7, with 11 bases lining up with TRBD2. The CDR3 extends over 17 amino acids. Per the germline V gene, CDR1 is LNHNV and CDR2 is YYDKDF (reference sequence). With V trimmed by 0 bases and J by 6 bases, 10 bases remained unmatched. CDR3 in amino acids: CATSRDLGSGRVFEQYF. CDR3 coding DNA: TGTGCCACCAGCAGAGATCTGGGTAGCGGGAGGGTTTTCGAGCAGTACTTC. Full variable domain (remainder filled in from reference TRBV15 and TRBJ2-7): DAMVIQNPRYQVTQFGKPVTLSCSQTLNHNVMYWYQQKSSQAPKLLFHYYDKDFNNEADTPDNFQSRRPNTSFCFLDIRSPGLGDTAMYLCATSRDLGSGRVFEQYFGPGTRLTVT.

This sequence joins TRBV19 and TRBJ1-4; a possible D gene is TRBD1 (6 bases). CDR3 length: 14 amino acids. V lost 5 bases and J 8 bases, leaving 15 bases between the germline ends. The germline CDR1 and CDR2 sequences are LNHDA and SQIVND (reference sequence). The CDR3 here is CASSLAQGSEKLFF. The CDR3 coding sequence is TGTGCCAGTAGTCTAGCACAGGGATCAGAAAAACTGTTTTTT.

The rearrangement joins TRBV7-9 to TRBJ1-1; TRBD1 aligns across 7 bases. CDR1 and CDR2 from the germline V gene are SEHNR and FQNEAQ (reference sequence). V lost 5 bases to trimming and J lost 2 bases; unmatched junction nucleotides: 8. This CDR3 contains 15 residues. CDR3 DNA sequence: TGTGCCAGCAGCCCGAGGGACAGCCCTAACACTGAAGCTTTCTTT. Protein: CASSPRDSPNTEAFF.